This T cell receptor (beta chain) was found in a study of blood T cell repertoires in COVID-19 (dated by TCRdb to between 2020 and 2021). Regarding the complete study: Samples covering the acute and convalescent phases of COVID-19 were provided by collaborators in the United States, Italy and Spain. Deeply sampled blood TCRbeta repertoires from subjects exposed to, actively infected with, or recovered from COVID-19 were included in the dataset. A de-identified subject ID, COVID-19 status, age in years and sex were almost always included in the sample metadata. The material from the prospective study consisted of cDNA or gDNA derived from T cells, B-cell-depleted T cells, or PBMCs. The repertoires were released in a freely available public database meant as a resource for research on the immune response to SARS-CoV-2. Where available, HLA class I and class II types were taken from metadata supplied by the sample provider and were not determined by assay-based typing. The samples were drawn from the first 160 participants of the ongoing ImmuneRACE study and from over 950 subjects provided by 6 global collaborators. Study-level results and caveats: Clinical and demographic metadata were provided uncurated, with the amount varying by source and participant.

This clone was detected only once. Its antigen specificity is not known. No base quality values were provided; no much bigger clone lies one nucleotide off. TCRbeta CDR3 regions were amplified from genomic DNA using the immunoSEQ Assay, a bias-controlled multiplex PCR. The study's own analysis went as follows. Nucleated cell counts per sample were estimated from amplification of reference gene primers within the assay. To quantify the absolute abundance of each unique TCRbeta CDR3 rearrangement, sequence reads were collapsed and filtered. For each sample, productive Simpson clonality was calculated as the square root of Simpson's diversity index across productive rearrangements. TCRdb limited this immuneACCESS table to in-frame rearrangements with V and J called. A share of clones is missing; checked studies link under half to unresolved V genes, and the rest is unexplained. The V and J calls and clone size were taken over from that table, and D and trimming were inferred from the DNA. For this sample there are around 300,000 clones; 75% to 90% appear just once. The top ten constitute 2% to 2.5% of the sample.

The CDR3, from cysteine to phenylalanine, totals 15 residues. The entry retains the CDR3 DNA only, 45 bases that are in frame from base 1. CDR1 MGHRA and CDR2 YSYEKL are derived from the germline V gene. The junction shows trimming of 4 bases on V and 0 bases on J, plus 7 bases between the germline ends. The collaborating institutions used their own protocols to collect whole blood in K2EDTA tubes. For TCRbeta analysis, collaborators shipped samples as frozen whole blood, isolated PBMCs, or DNA extracted from either of those sample types. This TCR came from a man aged 45-65 years with acute or convalescent COVID-19. The rearranged chain carries TRBV4-1 and TRBJ1-6; the D segment cannot be called with confidence. Sequencing input: peripheral blood. CDR3 sequence: CASSPLSSYNSPLHF. The bases are TGCGCCAGCAGCCCCTTGTCCTCCTATAATTCACCCCTCCACTTT.